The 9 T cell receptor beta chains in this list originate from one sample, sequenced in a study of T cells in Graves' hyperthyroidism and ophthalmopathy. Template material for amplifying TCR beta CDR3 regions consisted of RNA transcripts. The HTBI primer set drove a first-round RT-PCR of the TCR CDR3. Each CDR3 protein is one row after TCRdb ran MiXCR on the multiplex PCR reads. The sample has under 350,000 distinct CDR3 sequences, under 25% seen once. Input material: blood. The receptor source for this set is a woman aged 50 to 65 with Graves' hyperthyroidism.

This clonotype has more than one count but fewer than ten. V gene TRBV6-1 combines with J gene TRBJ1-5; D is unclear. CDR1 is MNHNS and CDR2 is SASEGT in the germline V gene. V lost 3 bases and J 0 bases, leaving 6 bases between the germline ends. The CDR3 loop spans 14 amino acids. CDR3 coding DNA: TGTGCCAGCAGTGATGGGATTAGCAATCAGCCCCAGCATTTT. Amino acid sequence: CASSDGISNQPQHF.

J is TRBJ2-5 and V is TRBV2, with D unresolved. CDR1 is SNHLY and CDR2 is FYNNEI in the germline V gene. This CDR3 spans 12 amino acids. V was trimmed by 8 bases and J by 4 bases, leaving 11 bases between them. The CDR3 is CASGIGRETQYF. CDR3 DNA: TGTGCCAGCGGGATAGGGCGAGAGACCCAGTACTTC. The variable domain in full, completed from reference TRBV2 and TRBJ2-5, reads EPEVTQTPSHQVTQMGQEVILRCVPISNHLYFYWYRQILGQKVEFLVSFYNNEISEKSEIFDDQFSVERPDGSNFTLKIRSTKLEDSAMYFCASGIGRETQYFGPGTRLLVL.

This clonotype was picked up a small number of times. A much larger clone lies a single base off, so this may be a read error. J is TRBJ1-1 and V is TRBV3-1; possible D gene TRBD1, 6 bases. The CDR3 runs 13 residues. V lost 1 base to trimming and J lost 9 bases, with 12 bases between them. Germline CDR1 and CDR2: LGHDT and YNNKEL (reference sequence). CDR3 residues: CASSQGLRGKAFF. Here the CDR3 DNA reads TGTGCCAGCAGCCAAGGCCTCAGGGGAAAAGCTTTCTTT.

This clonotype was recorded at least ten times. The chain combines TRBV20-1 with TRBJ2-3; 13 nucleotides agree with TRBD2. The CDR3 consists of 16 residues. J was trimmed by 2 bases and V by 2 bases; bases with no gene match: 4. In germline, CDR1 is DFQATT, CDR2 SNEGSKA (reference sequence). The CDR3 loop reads CSARPGLAGLTDTQYF. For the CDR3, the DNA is TGCAGTGCTAGACCGGGACTAGCGGGACTCACAGATACGCAGTATTTT.

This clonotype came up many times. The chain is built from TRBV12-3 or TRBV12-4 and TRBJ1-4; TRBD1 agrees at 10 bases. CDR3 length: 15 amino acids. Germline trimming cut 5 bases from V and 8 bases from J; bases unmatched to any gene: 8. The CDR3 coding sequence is TGTGCCAGCAGTCCTCCCCGGGACAGGGGAGAAAAACTGTTTTTT. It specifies CASSPPRDRGEKLFF.

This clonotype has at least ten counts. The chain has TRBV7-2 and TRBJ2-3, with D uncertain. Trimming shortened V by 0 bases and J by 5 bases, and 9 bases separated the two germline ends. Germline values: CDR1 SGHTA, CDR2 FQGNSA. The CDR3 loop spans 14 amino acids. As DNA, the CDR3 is TGTGCCAGCAGCTTAGCGAATTCCAAAGATACGCAGTATTTT. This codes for CASSLANSKDTQYF.

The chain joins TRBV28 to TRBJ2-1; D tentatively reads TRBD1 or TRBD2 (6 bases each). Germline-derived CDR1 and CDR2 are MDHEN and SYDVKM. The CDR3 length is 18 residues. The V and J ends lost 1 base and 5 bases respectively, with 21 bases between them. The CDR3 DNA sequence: TGTGCCAGCAGTTTATTTAATTGGCGAAGGGGGGTGCACAATGAGCAGTTCTTC. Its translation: CASSLFNWRRGVHNEQFF.

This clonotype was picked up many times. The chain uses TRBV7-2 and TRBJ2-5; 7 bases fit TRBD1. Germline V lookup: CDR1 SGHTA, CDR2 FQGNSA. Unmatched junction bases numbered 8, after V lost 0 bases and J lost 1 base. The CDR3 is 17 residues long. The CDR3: CASSLARGLTTQETQYF. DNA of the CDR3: TGTGCCAGCAGCTTAGCGAGGGGGCTAACCACCCAAGAGACCCAGTACTTC.

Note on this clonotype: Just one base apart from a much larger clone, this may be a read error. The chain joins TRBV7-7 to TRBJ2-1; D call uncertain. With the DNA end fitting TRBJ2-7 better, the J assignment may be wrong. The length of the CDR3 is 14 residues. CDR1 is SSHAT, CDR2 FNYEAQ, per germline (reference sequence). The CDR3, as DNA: TGTGCTAGCAGCTTTGGCCCCCTGGGGAATGAGCAGTACTTC. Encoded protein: CASSFGPLGNEQYF.